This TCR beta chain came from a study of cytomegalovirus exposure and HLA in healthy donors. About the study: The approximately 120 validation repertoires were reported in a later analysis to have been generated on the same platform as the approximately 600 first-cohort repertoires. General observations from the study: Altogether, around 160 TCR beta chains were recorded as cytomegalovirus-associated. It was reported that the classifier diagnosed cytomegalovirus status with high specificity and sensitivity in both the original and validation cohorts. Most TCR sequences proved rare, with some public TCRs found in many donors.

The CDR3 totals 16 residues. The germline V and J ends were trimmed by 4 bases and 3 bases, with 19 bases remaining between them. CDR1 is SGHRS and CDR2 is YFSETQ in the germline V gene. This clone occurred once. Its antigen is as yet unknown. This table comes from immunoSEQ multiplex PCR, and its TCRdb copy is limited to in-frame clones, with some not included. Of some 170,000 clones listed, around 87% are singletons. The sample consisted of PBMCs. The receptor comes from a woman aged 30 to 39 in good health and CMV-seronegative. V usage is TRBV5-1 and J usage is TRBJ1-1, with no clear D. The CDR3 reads CASSRTLSGLDTEAFF. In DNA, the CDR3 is TGCGCCAGCAGCCGGACCCTTTCGGGGTTGGACACTGAAGCTTTCTTT.